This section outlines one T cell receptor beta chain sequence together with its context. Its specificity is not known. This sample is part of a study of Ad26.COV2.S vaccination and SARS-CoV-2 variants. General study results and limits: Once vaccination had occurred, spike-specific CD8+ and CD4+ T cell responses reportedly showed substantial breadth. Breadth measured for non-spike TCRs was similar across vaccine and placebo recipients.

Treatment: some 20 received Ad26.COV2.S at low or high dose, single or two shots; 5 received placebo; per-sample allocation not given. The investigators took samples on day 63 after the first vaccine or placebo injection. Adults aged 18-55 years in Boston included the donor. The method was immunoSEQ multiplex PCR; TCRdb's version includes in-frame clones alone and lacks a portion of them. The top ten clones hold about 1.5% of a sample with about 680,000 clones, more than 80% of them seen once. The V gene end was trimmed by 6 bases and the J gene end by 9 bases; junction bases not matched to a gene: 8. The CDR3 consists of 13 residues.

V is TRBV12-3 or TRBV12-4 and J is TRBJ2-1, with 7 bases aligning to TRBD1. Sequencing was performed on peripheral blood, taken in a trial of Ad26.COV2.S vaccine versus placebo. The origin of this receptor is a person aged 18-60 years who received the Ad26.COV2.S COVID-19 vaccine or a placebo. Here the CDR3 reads CASRKTHRGEQFF. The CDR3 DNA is TGTGCCAGCAGAAAGACTCACAGGGGTGAGCAGTTCTTC.